This T cell receptor beta chain was identified during a study of graft-versus-host responses after intestinal transplantation. In the study overall: Recipients underwent multivisceral, liver-intestinal, or isolated intestinal transplants. Recipients were all induced with anti-thymocyte globulin, then given tacrolimus and steroids for 2 to 4 years.

Germline loops: CDR1 SGHTS, CDR2 YDEGEE. Trimming shortened V by 4 bases and J by 4 bases, and 17 bases separated the two germline ends. This CDR3 region has 15 residues. The data were produced by immunoSEQ multiplex PCR, yet TCRdb's version contains in-frame clones alone and is incomplete. The sample holds almost 55,000 clones; 91% are singletons and the top ten take less than 6%. The sample was PBMCs, taken roughly 680 days after intestinal transplant. The clonotype was recovered from a human patient who received an intestinal transplant, so some T cells may come from the graft donor. The V and J genes are TRBV5-8 and TRBJ2-5; D is possibly TRBD2 (6 bases). The CDR3 loop is CASSEYGGNPETQYF. The CDR3 DNA reads as TGTGCCAGCAGCGAGTATGGGGGGAATCCAGAGACCCAGTACTTC.